This TCR beta chain was profiled in a study of T cell responses to AZD1222 COVID-19 vaccine. Turning to the study itself: It was second doses at about 4 or about 12 weeks that were pooled. General observations from the study: Of the AZD1222 recipients, only 5 or 6 were seropositive at baseline. Unmutated variant regions are reportedly targeted by nearly half of spike-specific TCRs. Two AZD1222 administrations were followed by greater Spike-specific TCR breadth and depth.

This table comes from immunoSEQ multiplex PCR, and its TCRdb copy is limited to in-frame clones, with some not included. The sample has 100,000 or so clones; less than 90% are singletons. As to this clone: The antigen is not known.

Germline CDR1 is SGHVS and CDR2 is FQNEAQ. The J segment lost 3 bases and the V segment lost 3 bases, leaving 13 bases of the junction unmatched. The CDR3 has 18 amino acids. The starting material was peripheral blood, obtained on day 0 of AZD1222 vaccination. The chain carries TRBV7-8 and TRBJ2-2, with 7 bases that match TRBD1. This sequence was found in an adult in good health. CDR3: CASSLVVRGKLDTGELFF. CDR3 nucleotide sequence: TGTGCCAGCAGCTTGGTGGTCAGGGGGAAATTGGACACCGGGGAGCTGTTTTTT.